The present TCR beta chain was sequenced within a study of control samples from healthy donors and cancer patients. The CDR3 is 16 residues long. V shed 5 bases and J 1 base; nucleotides not matched to a gene: 5. CDR1 is MNHEY, CDR2 SMNVEV, per germline (reference sequence). Using immunoSEQ multiplex PCR, the repertoire was profiled, and TCRdb retains in-frame clones only, with some absent. The sample holds around 78,000 clones, about 94% seen once. This chain links TRBV27 with TRBJ2-3, with 11 bases aligning to TRBD2. Sequencing used blood. This TCR came from a woman younger than 30 in good health. The CDR3 spells CASSPLAGGGTDTQYF. The CDR3 nucleotides are TGTGCCAGCAGTCCCCTAGCGGGAGGCGGCACAGATACGCAGTATTTT.